This T cell receptor (beta chain) was recorded in a study of OX40 agonist ivuxolimab in advanced cancers. Background on the whole study: Ivuxolimab was a fully human IgG2 agonistic monoclonal antibody targeting the costimulatory receptor OX40 (CD134). Intravenous ivuxolimab was administered to patients every 2 weeks at six dose levels: 0.01, 0.1, 0.3, 1.5, 3 and 10 mg/kg. Of the approximately 50 patients in dose escalation, 19 had hepatocellular carcinoma, around 15 had melanoma, 9 had renal cell carcinoma and 9 had head and neck cancer. In the dose-escalation cohort, more than 75% of patients were male, and the mean age was approximately 60 years, with a range of roughly 20 to 80. Prior anti-PD-1, anti-PD-L1 or anti-CTLA-4 therapy was permitted, and checkpoint inhibitors had been received by about two fifths of dose-escalation patients. Partial responses occurred in three dose-escalation patients: two with cutaneous melanoma and one with hepatocellular carcinoma. The purpose of peripheral TCRbeta sequencing was to test whether ivuxolimab changed TCR sequence diversity and led to clonal T-cell expansion. The paper covers the monotherapy dose-escalation part of the phase I ivuxolimab trial, which included N ≈ 50 patients. General findings and caveats noted by the study authors: At doses from 0.1 to 3.0 mg/kg, clonal expansion was seen in both CD4+ and CD8+ blood T cells between baseline and week 6. Low levels of normalized T-cell clonal expansion were also seen in some nonresponding patients. Which antigens the clonally expanded peripheral T cells were specific for was not determined. After ivuxolimab, CD8+ T cells had more expanded clones than CD4+ T cells on average. In the 0.1-3.0 mg/kg groups, partial responders were among the patients with the lowest normalized peripheral clonal expansion, particularly in CD8+ T cells.

CDR1 and CDR2 are read off the germline V gene (reference sequence) as GTSNPN and SVGIG. V is clipped by 1 base and J by 7 bases, and the sequence between their germline boundaries is 16 bases long. Reading from cysteine to phenylalanine, the CDR3 counts 14 amino acids. The kept DNA is CDR3 alone, 42 bases in frame from the first base. This clone occurred a few times. Its antigen remains undetermined. No quality values exist for individual bases; no much larger clone is one base distant. Patients with a history of autoimmune disease or receiving systemic immunosuppression were excluded from the trial. Peripheral blood for TCR sequencing was collected from all dose cohorts at baseline, on cycle 4 day 1, and on cycle 7 day 1. Samples came from an open-label, multicenter, first-in-human phase I dose-escalation trial of ivuxolimab. Adults with locally advanced or metastatic melanoma, renal cell carcinoma, hepatocellular carcinoma or head and neck squamous cell carcinoma were enrolled in the trial. Before TCR sequencing, CD4+ and CD8+ T cells were separately sorted from peripheral blood.

For sequencing of the TCRbeta CDR3 region, genomic DNA was extracted from the sorted cells. The immunoSEQ Assay was used for sequencing of TCRbeta CDR3 regions. Held by TCRdb, this immuneACCESS table contains in-frame sequences only and omits some clones. Under half of the omission traces to an unresolved V gene where checked; the cause of the rest is unknown. The sample yields around 70,000 clones; 70% to 90% were counted once. The biggest ten clones account for less than 3% of the sample. This specimen was CD4+ or CD8+ T cells sorted from blood, taken in a trial of the OX40 agonist ivuxolimab. This TCR was recovered from an adult with an advanced solid tumor such as melanoma, head and neck, liver or kidney cancer. The sequence is built from TRBV30 and TRBJ1-1; the D gene is unclear. The DNA reads as follows: TGTGCCTGGAGTGCCGCAACGTCTGCCTTTGAAGCTTTCTTT. It codes for CAWSAATSAFEAFF.